Listed below are T cell receptor beta chains from one sample, sequenced in a study of blood T cell repertoires in COVID-19. This table comes from immunoSEQ multiplex PCR, and its TCRdb copy is limited to in-frame clones, with some not included. Of about 270,000 clones in the sample, roughly 90% are singletons; the top ten hold approximately 12%. The sequenced sample consisted of peripheral blood. The receptors derive from a woman aged 25 to 39 with COVID-19, enrolled during active disease. Each CDR3 is given with its conserved first and last residue. D genes are given only for firm matches. Clone sizes are given selectively: once, few, many, or a class where the clone is expanded.

abundance	d_gene	v_gene	j_gene	CDR3nt	CDR3aa
-	-	TRBV4-1	TRBJ2-1	TGCGCCAGCAGGGCAGTGGGGGGGCTCGGCATTGAGCAGTTCTTC	CASRAVGGLGIEQFF
-	TRBD1	TRBV20-1	TRBJ2-1	TGCAGTGCTAGTTATCGGACAGGGTTCTACAATGAGCAGTTCTTC	CSASYRTGFYNEQFF
-	TRBD2	TRBV13	TRBJ2-3	TGTGCCAGCAGCACCCTAGGCGGGGGGGCCCGGGATACGCAGTATTTT	CASSTLGGGARDTQYF
once	TRBD1	TRBV6-5	TRBJ2-1	TGTGCCATCCGCGGGACAGGGAGGGCTGAGCAGTTCTTC	CAIRGTGRAEQFF
once	-	TRBV5-5	TRBJ1-4	TGTGCCAGCAGTCCGAGAGTGCCGGCGGCAACTAATGAAAAACTGTTTTTT	CASSPRVPAATNEKLFF
-	TRBD1	TRBV19	TRBJ1-6	TGTGCCAGTAGTCCCGGGACAGGTGGTTCACCCCTCCACTTT	CASSPGTGGSPLHF
-	-	TRBV12-3/TRBV12-4	TRBJ1-5	TGTGCCAGCAGTCTTCGCAATCAGCCCCAGCATTTT	CASSLRNQPQHF
-	-	TRBV20-1	TRBJ1-1	TGCAGTGCCACTCTTGGCGGGGCTTTCTTT	CSATLGGAFF
-	TRBD1	TRBV30	TRBJ1-1	TGTGCCTGGAGGCGGACAGGGATGCCTGAAGCTTTCTTT	CAWRRTGMPEAFF
-	-	TRBV5-4	TRBJ2-7	TGTGCCAGCAGCTTGGAGGGGCTGGGTAGTTCCTACGAGCAGTACTTC	CASSLEGLGSSYEQYF
few	-	TRBV9	TRBJ2-2	TGTGCCAGCAGCGGTCGCACCGGGGAGCTGTTTTTT	CASSGRTGELFF
-	TRBD1	TRBV30	TRBJ1-1	TGTGCCTGCTCTTCGGGACAGGGCACTGAAGCTTTCTTT	CACSSGQGTEAFF
-	TRBD1	TRBV9	TRBJ1-4	TGTGCCAGCAGCACCTGGACAGGGCGGGATGAAAAACTGTTTTTT	CASSTWTGRDEKLFF
-	-	TRBV7-9	TRBJ1-2	TGTGCCAGCAGCTTTGACACGAACTATGGCTACACCTTC	CASSFDTNYGYTF
-	-	TRBV29-1	TRBJ1-4	TGCAGCGTTGATGCGGGGAGGCAAGAAAAACTGTTTTTT	CSVDAGRQEKLFF
-	TRBD2	TRBV2	TRBJ2-5	TGTGCCAGCAACCCGATCGGGGGGACGGGAGAGACCCAGTACTTC	CASNPIGGTGETQYF
-	-	TRBV2	TRBJ2-7	TGTGCCAGCAGGCAAGCCAGGGATTACTCCTACGAGCAGTACTTC	CASRQARDYSYEQYF
-	-	TRBV10-1	TRBJ2-3	TGCGCCAGCATAAGCACAGATACGCAGTATTTT	CASISTDTQYF
-	TRBD1	TRBV27	TRBJ2-3	TGTGCCAGCAGTATAGACAGGGGTATAGATACGCAGTATTTT	CASSIDRGIDTQYF
-	-	TRBV20-1	TRBJ2-7	TGCAGTGCTAATGAGAGGAGGGGACCCTACGAGCAGTACTTC	CSANERRGPYEQYF
-	TRBD1	TRBV5-1	TRBJ2-2	TGCGCCAGCAAAGGACAGGCTGCTGGGGGCACCGGGGAGCTGTTTTTT	CASKGQAAGGTGELFF
-	TRBD2	TRBV18	TRBJ2-7	TGTGCCAGCTCACCGGTTCCGCTAGCGGGGAGCGAGCAGTACTTC	CASSPVPLAGSEQYF
-	-	TRBV2	TRBJ2-2	TGTGCCAGCAGTGAACAGGGCCACACCGGGGAGCTGTTTTTT	CASSEQGHTGELFF
once	-	TRBV5-6	TRBJ1-1	TGTGCCAGCAGCTTCTACGGGACACGTAACACTGAAGCTTTCTTT	CASSFYGTRNTEAFF
-	-	TRBV21-1	TRBJ2-7	TGTGCCAGCCCGCTTTTGACAGGGATTCGCTACGAGCAGTACTTC	CASPLLTGIRYEQYF
-	-	TRBV19	TRBJ1-1	TGTGCCAGTAGTATAGGTGGCACGAACACTGAAGCTTTCTTT	CASSIGGTNTEAFF
-	TRBD1	TRBV6-1	TRBJ2-6	TGTGCCAGCAGTGTGGGGGGACAGGTCTCTGGGGCCAACGTCCTGACTTTC	CASSVGGQVSGANVLTF
-	-	TRBV6-5	TRBJ1-5	TGTGCCAGCAGCCCCCGAGGGTTTAATCAGCCCCAGCATTTT	CASSPRGFNQPQHF
-	TRBD2	TRBV6-6	TRBJ2-7	TGTGCCAGCAGTTACTCGATGGCGGGGGGGGCGTACGAGCAGTACTTC	CASSYSMAGGAYEQYF
once	TRBD2	TRBV7-2	TRBJ2-5	TGTGCCAGCAGCTTAGCGGGACTAGCGGGGGGAGAGACCCAGTACTTC	CASSLAGLAGGETQYF
once	-	TRBV6-5	TRBJ2-7	TGTGCCAGCAGTCTAGGGGTTGTAGACGAGCAGTACTTC	CASSLGVVDEQYF
-	-	TRBV7-2	TRBJ2-1	TGTGCCAGCAGCTTGAGCAGGATCAATGAGCAGTTCTTC	CASSLSRINEQFF
-	-	TRBV5-1	TRBJ2-1	TGCGCCAGCAGCCCGTCCACAGAGCAGTTCTTC	CASSPSTEQFF
-	-	TRBV2	TRBJ2-1	TGTGCCAGCAGTTGGGGAGGTAATGAGCAGTTCTTC	CASSWGGNEQFF
-	TRBD1	TRBV10-2	TRBJ1-2	TGCGCCAGCGGAGGGACAGCCTTTAACTATGGCTACACCTTC	CASGGTAFNYGYTF
medium-sized	TRBD1	TRBV19	TRBJ2-7	TGTGCCACCCAAAGGACAGGGGGCATCTACGAGCAGTACTTC	CATQRTGGIYEQYF
-	TRBD2	TRBV2	TRBJ2-7	TGTGCCAGCAGTGCGCTAGCGGGGGTTTCAGGCGAGCAGTACTTC	CASSALAGVSGEQYF
few	-	TRBV7-9	TRBJ2-1	TGTGCCAGCAGCACTCCCGAAACCCTACCCAGGGGAGTGGCGAGGGATGAGCAGTTCTTC	CASSTPETLPRGVARDEQFF
-	-	TRBV20-1	TRBJ2-2	TGCAGTGCGAGTCACAGGGTAGGATCCGGGGAGCTGTTTTTT	CSASHRVGSGELFF
-	-	TRBV3-1/TRBV3-2	TRBJ2-5	TGTGCCAGCAGCCAAGATAGGGGGGGAGGAGAGACCCAGTACTTC	CASSQDRGGGETQYF
-	TRBD1	TRBV5-1	TRBJ1-2	TGCGCCAGCAGCGCGGACAGGGGATTCGATGGCTACACCTTC	CASSADRGFDGYTF
-	TRBD2	TRBV2	TRBJ2-3	TGTGCCAGCAGTGATCCTCCCTTCGTTCTAGCGGGGGGTGGAGATACGCAGTATTTT	CASSDPPFVLAGGGDTQYF
once	-	TRBV18	TRBJ2-5	TGTGCCAGCTCACTTGCTCGGACTACCAACCAAGAGACCCAGTACTTC	CASSLARTTNQETQYF
-	-	TRBV6-5	TRBJ1-5	TGTGCCAGCAGCCCCGGGGGCAATCAGCCCCAGCATTTT	CASSPGGNQPQHF
-	-	TRBV6-5	TRBJ2-1	TGTGCCAGCAGTTTGACTAGAGACCCAATGGGGCAGTTCTTC	CASSLTRDPMGQFF
-	TRBD2	TRBV19	TRBJ2-3	TGTGCCAGTAGTTTGAACGCGGGGGGAGTCACAGATACGCAGTATTTT	CASSLNAGGVTDTQYF
once	-	TRBV3-1/TRBV3-2	TRBJ2-7	TGTGCCAGCAGCCGAAGACAAGACGTTTACGAGCAGTACTTC	CASSRRQDVYEQYF
-	-	TRBV6-5	TRBJ1-1	TGTGCCAGCAGCGCCGAACAGGGTTTTTATGAAGCTTTCTTT	CASSAEQGFYEAFF
-	TRBD2	TRBV6-6	TRBJ2-5	TGTGCCAGCAGTTACGATGTGCGGGGGGGCGGGGAGACCCAGTACTTC	CASSYDVRGGGETQYF
-	-	TRBV29-1	TRBJ2-7	TGCAGCGTTGAACGGGGGACCTACGAGCAGTACTTC	CSVERGTYEQYF
once	-	TRBV4-1	TRBJ1-1	TGCGCCAGCAGCCACCTGGGGCGGGGGAACACTGAAGCTTTCTTT	CASSHLGRGNTEAFF
-	TRBD1	TRBV13	TRBJ2-5	TGTGCCAGCAGCTTATGGGGGGACAGGGGGCAGCAAGAGACCCAGTACTTC	CASSLWGDRGQQETQYF
-	-	TRBV7-6	TRBJ2-3	TGTGCCAGCTCCGTGCTAGGGGTCGGAGATACGCAGTATTTT	CASSVLGVGDTQYF
-	-	TRBV18	TRBJ2-7	TGTGCCAGCTCACCACCTGACATCTACGAGCAGTACTTC	CASSPPDIYEQYF
once	-	TRBV9	TRBJ2-3	TGTGCCAGCGGCCCCTGGGGGGAAAGTAAAAGTACGCAGTATTTT	CASGPWGESKSTQYF
few	-	TRBV5-1	TRBJ1-1	TGCGCCAGCAGCTTGGGGGACAACATACAAGCTTTCTTT	CASSLGDNIQAFF
-	TRBD1	TRBV9	TRBJ1-2	TGTGCCAGCAGGAGGACAGGGAACTATGGCTACACCTTC	CASRRTGNYGYTF